The T cell receptor (beta chain) under discussion was sequenced for a study of OX40 agonist ivuxolimab in advanced cancers. Study summary: From roughly 20 to 85 years was the age range, with a mean of around 57 years, and over 80% were male.

The study's findings and limits: Undetermined was the antigen specificity of the expanded peripheral T cells.

People who had autoimmune disease history or systemic immunosuppression were excluded. This table comes from immunoSEQ multiplex PCR, and its TCRdb copy is limited to in-frame clones, with some not included. This sample has some 41,000 clones, with more than 75% found just once. To note about this clone: Antigen: not known.

There are 19 residues in the CDR3. V gave up 1 base and J gave up 4 bases, with 26 bases separating them. Germline lookup yields CDR1 SGHVT and CDR2 SQSDAQ. Specimen: CD4+ or CD8+ T cells sorted from blood, collected in a trial of the OX40 agonist ivuxolimab. The clonotype was recovered from an adult with an advanced solid tumor such as melanoma, head and neck, liver or kidney cancer. This chain connects TRBV7-4 to TRBJ2-7; the D gene could be TRBD1 or TRBD2 (5 bases each). The CDR3 region is CASSLGLGTLTLGPYEQYF. DNA of the CDR3: TGTGCCAGCAGCTTAGGGTTAGGGACCCTCACCTTGGGGCCATACGAGCAGTACTTC.